These 14 T cell receptor beta chains came from one sample sequenced in a study of immune cell composition in non-small cell lung cancer. Profiled with immunoSEQ multiplex PCR; TCRdb holds only in-frame clones, not every one. Of under 20,000 clones in the sample, 75% to 85% were seen once. Normal lung sampling was at least 3 cm from the tumour, as distant as possible. These data were also filed under a second study, of CD4 T cells in lung cancer.

Material: non-adjacent lung tissue. These receptors originate from a human donor with non-small cell lung cancer.

J is TRBJ1-5 and V is TRBV19; maybe TRBD1 (5 bases). CDR1 LNHDA and CDR2 SQIVND come from the germline V gene (reference sequence). The CDR3 contains 15 residues. Trimming took off 4 bases at V and 1 base at J, with 11 bases between the two ends. The CDR3 here is CASSKQEWSNQPQHF. The CDR3 DNA is TGTGCCAGTAGTAAACAGGAATGGAGCAATCAGCCCCAGCATTTT.

This chain joins TRBV7-8 and TRBJ2-3, with D perhaps TRBD2 (5 bases). The CDR3 covers 14 residues. The V gene's germline CDR1 is SGHVS and CDR2 FQNEAQ. With 1 base removed from V and 4 bases from J, the gap between germline ends came to 9 bases. DNA of the CDR3: TGTGCCAGCAGCTTAGATCTAGCCCCAGATACGCAGTATTTT. It translates to CASSLDLAPDTQYF.

The chain uses TRBV5-4 and TRBJ2-2, with a tentative D call TRBD1 (5 bases). Germline V lookup: CDR1 SGHNT, CDR2 YYREEE (reference sequence). The CDR3 has 17 amino acids. Trimming removed 0 bases from V and 4 bases from J, with 16 bases in between. DNA for the CDR3: TGTGCCAGCAGCTTGGCGAGGAGCAGGGTCGGCACCGGGGAGCTGTTTTTT. Encoded protein: CASSLARSRVGTGELFF.

This chain connects TRBV7-9 to TRBJ1-1; D unclear. The CDR3 is made up of 14 amino acids. The ends were cut back, 6 bases at V and 1 base at J, with 12 bases in the middle. Germline CDR1 reads SEHNR; CDR2 reads FQNEAQ (reference sequence). The CDR3 nucleotides read TGTGCCAGCAGTAAAATGACGGAGAACACTGAAGCTTTCTTT. It encodes CASSKMTENTEAFF.

The chain joins TRBV5-4 to TRBJ1-3; the D gene is possibly TRBD1 (5 bases). The CDR3 contains 15 residues. V lost 3 bases, J lost 4 bases, and 14 bases lay in between. The germline V gene has CDR1 SGHNT and CDR2 YYREEE (reference sequence). The CDR3 nucleotides are TGTGCCAGCAGCTCCGGGACCGCGGGCGGAAACACCATATATTTT. Its protein is CASSSGTAGGNTIYF.

The CDR3 DNA reads TGTGCCAGCTCACCACAAAACCAGGGGGCTGGAAAGAATGAAGCTTTCTTT. This sequence encodes CASSPQNQGAGKNEAFF. J is TRBJ1-1 and V is TRBV18; 8 bases map to TRBD1. The germline gives CDR1 KGHSH, CDR2 LQKENI. This CDR3 contains 17 residues. V gave up 1 base and J gave up 7 bases; unmatched junction bases: 14.

The chain carries TRBV28 and TRBJ1-2, with TRBD1 as a possible D gene (5 bases). The CDR3 extends over 11 amino acids. Germline CDR1 and CDR2: MDHEN and SYDVKM. V was trimmed by 3 bases and J by 8 bases, leaving 7 bases between them. This CDR3 is CASSLGDGYTF. CDR3 nucleotide sequence: TGTGCCAGCAGTTTGGGGGACGGCTACACCTTC.

This chain connects TRBV5-1 to TRBJ2-1, with D perhaps TRBD1 (5 bases). This CDR3 has 15 residues. Between the trimmed V and J ends, which lost 0 bases and 6 bases, there was a span of 13 bases. Germline V gene sequence: CDR1 SGHRS, CDR2 YFSETQ. The CDR3 loop is CASSLVPDNANEQFF. The CDR3 region has the DNA TGCGCCAGCAGCTTGGTTCCGGACAATGCCAATGAGCAGTTCTTC. The full variable domain, with the rest looked up from reference TRBV5-1 and TRBJ2-1, is KAGVTQTPRYLIKTRGQQVTLSCSPISGHRSVSWYQQTPGQGLQFLFEYFSETQRNKGNFPGRFSGRQFSNSRSEMNVSTLELGDSALYLCASSLVPDNANEQFFGPGTRLTVL.

This sequence joins TRBV7-3 and TRBJ2-3, with 7 bases fitting TRBD2. The CDR3 has 14 residues. Germline values: CDR1 SGHTA, CDR2 FQGTGA. V lost 10 bases, J lost 2 bases, and 9 bases stayed unmatched. DNA for the CDR3: TGTGCCACCCGAACGCGGGGGTACACAGATACGCAGTATTTT. The encoded protein is CATRTRGYTDTQYF.

The chain uses TRBV6-4 and TRBJ1-1; TRBD1 might be the D (5 bases). The CDR3 has 15 residues. Trimming pared 4 bases from V and 3 bases from J, leaving 15 bases between. Germline V CDR1 and CDR2: MRHNA, SNTAGT. CDR3 protein: CASSASGSGYTEAFF. CDR3 nucleotides: TGTGCCAGCAGTGCGTCAGGGTCTGGATACACTGAAGCTTTCTTT.

This clone came up a few times. The rearrangement joins TRBV7-2 to TRBJ2-7; TRBD1 is a possible D gene (6 bases). Germline V CDR1 and CDR2: SGHTA, FQGNSA. Trimming removed 3 bases at V and 2 bases at J, with 14 bases between. The CDR3 extends over 15 amino acids. CDR3 protein: CASSFFTGSAYEQYF. The DNA for the CDR3 is TGTGCCAGCAGCTTTTTCACAGGGAGCGCCTACGAGCAGTACTTC.

This sequence joins TRBV11-3 and TRBJ2-3; 7 nucleotides align to TRBD1. Trimming removed 4 bases from V and 0 bases from J; junction bases left unmatched: 10. This CDR3 has 17 residues. CDR1 and CDR2 from the germline V gene are SGHNT and YENEEA. In DNA, the CDR3 is TGTGCCAGCAGCTCAGGAAACACAGGGGCTAGCACAGATACGCAGTATTTT. It encodes CASSSGNTGASTDTQYF.

This clone was seen only a few times. The V call is TRBV14, the J call TRBJ1-2; TRBD1 is a possible D gene (6 bases). Germline CDR1 and CDR2: SGHDN and FVKESK. Trimming left V 4 bases short and J 4 bases short, with 10 bases between. This CDR3 spans 13 amino acids. The CDR3 nucleotides are TGTGCCAGCAGCCTCGGACAGAGCTATGGCTACACCTTC. Its protein is CASSLGQSYGYTF.

This clone was seen just once. The chain couples TRBV5-3 to TRBJ2-7; the match to TRBD1 covers 7 bases. TRBV5-3 is known as an ORF, though its function is uncertain. The CDR3 contains 13 residues. The junction had 5 bases not matched to a gene; V was cut back by 4 bases and J by 4 bases. The CDR3 here is CARSPGQEYEQYF. The CDR3 nucleotides are TGTGCCAGAAGCCCCGGACAGGAGTACGAGCAGTACTTC.